The 11 T cell receptor beta chains reported below all come from one sample, sequenced in a study of blood T cell repertoires in COVID-19 (dated by TCRdb to 2018 to 2020). To prepare the library, the immunoSEQ multiplex PCR assay was applied. The source is immuneACCESS, and TCRdb retained only in-frame sequences with V and J called. Part of the clones is not carried over; for the studies checked, unresolved V genes explain less than half of this, and the remainder is unexplained. A total of a few hundred thousand clones appear in this sample, 86% of them only once. The top ten constitute over 2% of the sample. Sequences were obtained from peripheral blood. The receptors were sampled from a man aged 30 to 45 who had recovered from COVID-19.

The chain uses TRBV11-3 and TRBJ2-5; D might be TRBD2 (5 bases). The CDR3 is 15 residues long. Germline CDR1 is SGHNT and CDR2 is YENEEA. V was cut by 1 base and J by 4 bases, with 13 bases left in between. The CDR3 sequence: CASSLVSRVAETQYF. For the CDR3, the DNA is TGTGCCAGCAGCTTAGTTTCGAGGGTTGCAGAGACCCAGTACTTC.

The V gene is TRBV10-3, the J gene TRBJ2-3, with D possibly matching TRBD2 (6 bases). The germline V gene has CDR1 ENHRY and CDR2 SYGVKD. The CDR3 runs to 16 residues. With 11 bases removed from V and 4 bases from J, the gap between germline ends came to 25 bases. DNA for the CDR3: TGTGCCGTGGGAGGCTGGGCCGCGACTCAATCAGATACGCAGTATTTT. It is translated as CAVGGWAATQSDTQYF.

The rearrangement links TRBV19 to TRBJ1-6; TRBD1 is a possible D gene (5 bases). The CDR3 spans 13 residues. CDR1 and CDR2 (germline): LNHDA, SQIVND (reference sequence). Here the CDR3 reads CASLGHYNSPLHF. The CDR3 DNA sequence: TGTGCTTCTTTGGGGCATTATAATTCACCCCTCCACTTT.

Of note for this clone: The same CDR3 arises from other DNA sequences in this sample as well. The chain employs TRBV5-1 and TRBJ1-5; tentative D call: TRBD1 (6 bases). Trimming took off 4 bases at V and 0 bases at J, with 11 bases between the two ends. The germline gives CDR1 SGHRS, CDR2 YFSETQ. This CDR3 has 15 amino acids. Here the CDR3 DNA reads TGCGCCAGCAGCCCCGGGACATCTAGCAATCAGCCCCAGCATTTT. This encodes CASSPGTSSNQPQHF.

This chain uses TRBV6-5 with TRBJ1-4; 8 nucleotides align to TRBD1. CDR1 is MNHEY and CDR2 is SVGAGI in the germline V gene. The CDR3 is made up of 15 amino acids. J gave up 8 bases and V 3 bases, and 8 bases lay outside the gene matches. The CDR3 coding sequence is TGTGCCAGCAGTTATAGTCGGACAGGGTACGAAAAACTGTTTTTT. It codes for CASSYSRTGYEKLFF.

The chain joins TRBV5-8 to TRBJ1-3, with no clear D. The CDR3 runs 15 residues. CDR1 SGHTS and CDR2 YDEGEE come from the germline V gene. Trimming removed 0 bases from V and 2 bases from J, with 9 bases in between. CDR3: CASSLGAPTGNTIYF. DNA for the CDR3: TGTGCCAGCAGCTTGGGGGCCCCAACTGGAAACACCATATATTTT.

The chain uses TRBV7-9 and TRBJ2-2; D is undetermined. Germline V gene data show CDR1 as SEHNR and CDR2 as FQNEAQ (reference sequence). The CDR3 contains 13 residues. The V end was cut by 8 bases, the J end by 3 bases, with 10 bases between. The CDR3 bases are TGTGCCAGCCTCCCAGAATACACCGGGGAGCTGTTTTTT. Amino acids: CASLPEYTGELFF.

The chain recombines TRBV18 with TRBJ1-3, with D tentatively TRBD1 (6 bases). V was cut by 3 bases and J by 0 bases, with 9 bases left in between. CDR1 is KGHSH, CDR2 LQKENI, per germline. CDR3 size: 15 residues. The CDR3 bases are TGTGCCAGCTCACCGACAGGAAGCTCTGGAAACACCATATATTTT. Its translation is CASSPTGSSGNTIYF.

The chain couples TRBV12-3 or TRBV12-4 to TRBJ1-1, with D tentatively TRBD1 (6 bases). V dropped 6 bases and J dropped 3 bases, with 11 bases sitting between them. There are 13 residues in the CDR3. CDR3 DNA sequence: TGTGCCAGCAGAACAGGGATAGACACTGAAGCTTTCTTT. It codes for CASRTGIDTEAFF.

V gene TRBV19 combines with J gene TRBJ1-5, with D tentatively TRBD1 (5 bases). Germline CDR1 is LNHDA and CDR2 is SQIVND (reference sequence). V gave up 8 bases and J gave up 3 bases, with 14 bases separating them. This CDR3 is built from 14 residues. This CDR3 is CASLQEGTNQPQHF. CDR3 sequence (DNA): TGTGCCAGTTTACAGGAGGGTACCAATCAGCCCCAGCATTTT. The full variable domain, in which reference TRBV19 and TRBJ1-5 provide the parts outside the CDR3, is DGGITQSPKYLFRKEGQNVTLSCEQNLNHDAMYWYRQDPGQGLRLIYYSQIVNDFQKGDIAEGYSVSREKKESFPLTVTSAQKNPTAFYLCASLQEGTNQPQHFGDGTRLSIL.

The CDR3 nucleotides are TGCGCCAGCACCCTCCTTGGGTCTACGGACTTGAACACTGAAGCTTTCTTT. Translating it yields CASTLLGSTDLNTEAFF. The V gene is TRBV5-1, the J gene TRBJ1-1; D is undetermined. V lost 6 bases and J 0 bases, leaving 21 bases between the germline ends. CDR3 length equals 17 residues. CDR1 SGHRS and CDR2 YFSETQ come from the germline V gene.